This TCR beta chain derives from a study of T-cell reconstitution after alpha-beta-depleted transplantation in children. Findings and caveats of the study: About two months after transplant, alpha-beta T cells reportedly came from several hundred expanded graft clones. Among T cells one year after transplant, newly produced cells accounted for most counts and diversity. Several patients had high TCRbeta diversity at day 60; it came from surviving recipient T cells and thymic progenitors.

This clonotype came up many times. Its antigen is not known. The TCRbeta library incorporated unique molecular identifiers. TCRdb re-called the PCR reads through MiXCR, storing one row per CDR3 protein. The top ten clones hold about 45% of a sample with about 200,000 distinct CDR3 sequences, approximately 15% of them seen once. The V gene end was trimmed by 5 bases and the J gene end by 3 bases; junction bases not matched to a gene: 6. The length of the CDR3 is 16 residues. The germline V gene has CDR1 SNHLY and CDR2 FYNNEI. This chain uses TRBV2 with TRBJ2-5; 13 nucleotides align to TRBD2. Sequencing was performed on PBMCs, mostly from graft donor cells, taken 360 days after TCRalphabeta/CD19-depleted stem cell transplant. The sequence came from a male patient between 2 and 15 years old who had a stem cell transplant for acute lymphoblastic leukemia, so the T cells may come from the graft donor. This CDR3 reads CASSTSGGALEETQYF. CDR3 nucleotide sequence: TGTGCCAGCAGTACTAGCGGGGGGGCCTTAGAAGAGACCCAGTACTTC.